The next 18 T cell receptor beta chains were all read from a single sample in a study of blood T cell repertoires in COVID-19. Here immunoSEQ multiplex PCR was the method, and the copy in TCRdb shows in-frame clones only, minus some. The data contain some 220,000 clones, roughly nine tenths of them singletons. The sample was PBMCs or T cells enriched from blood (not recorded which). These receptor sequences come from a woman under 30 in a cohort exposed to, infected with or recovered from COVID-19 (not recorded which).

This chain joins TRBV30 and TRBJ2-7; TRBD1 might be the D (6 bases). The CDR3 extends over 13 amino acids. V lost 1 base and J 5 bases, leaving 12 bases between the germline ends. Germline CDR1 and CDR2: GTSNPN and SVGIG (reference sequence). CDR3 region: CAWSGQAVHEQYF. DNA of the CDR3: TGTGCCTGGAGTGGACAGGCCGTCCACGAGCAGTACTTC.

V usage is TRBV9 and J usage is TRBJ2-5; tentatively, D is TRBD2 (6 bases). Trimming pared 4 bases from V and 5 bases from J, leaving 15 bases between. Germline V gene lookup returns CDR1 SGDLS and CDR2 YYNGEE. CDR3 size: 14 residues. This CDR3 is CASSPSSGSETQYF. In DNA, the CDR3 is TGTGCCAGCAGCCCCTCCAGCGGGTCCGAGACCCAGTACTTC.

The V call is TRBV13, the J call TRBJ1-5; possibly TRBD1 for D (6 bases). The germline gives CDR1 PRHDT, CDR2 FYEKMQ (reference sequence). Trimming took 5 bases from V and 2 from J, leaving 16 bases between them. This CDR3 contains 16 residues. Here the CDR3 reads CASSTRGQSGNQPQHF. The CDR3 DNA reads as TGTGCCAGCAGCACCCGAGGACAGAGTGGCAATCAGCCCCAGCATTTT.

The V and J genes are TRBV3-1 (or the pseudogene TRBV3-2) and TRBJ2-5; TRBD2 agrees at 13 bases. The CDR3 has 15 amino acids. Per the germline V gene, CDR1 is LGHDT and CDR2 is YNNKEL (reference sequence). V gave up 6 bases and J gave up 4 bases; unmatched junction bases: 5. The CDR3 here is CASSKTSGRTETQYF. The CDR3 region has the DNA TGTGCCAGCAGTAAGACTAGCGGGAGGACAGAGACCCAGTACTTC.

The chain recombines TRBV19 with TRBJ2-3; D may be TRBD1 (5 bases). Germline CDR1 and CDR2: LNHDA and SQIVND (reference sequence). The CDR3 is 14 amino acids. V lost 5 bases to trimming and J lost 2 bases, with 11 bases between them. In DNA, the CDR3 is TGTGCCAGTAGTGAAGACAGTTACACAGATACGCAGTATTTT. Residues: CASSEDSYTDTQYF.

Written as DNA, the CDR3 is TGTGCCAGCAGCCCCGGGGGGCTCACTGAAGCTTTCTTT. This gives the protein CASSPGGLTEAFF. This chain uses TRBV28 with TRBJ1-1; TRBD1 might be the D (6 bases). This CDR3 has 13 residues. In germline, CDR1 is MDHEN, CDR2 SYDVKM. Trimming stripped 6 bases from V and 4 bases from J, with 12 bases between.

The chain has TRBV7-8 and TRBJ1-4; D is possibly TRBD1 (5 bases). This CDR3 is 16 amino acids long. CDR1 is SGHVS and CDR2 is FQNEAQ in the germline V gene. V was clipped by 4 bases and J by 7 bases, with 19 bases between them. The CDR3 nucleotides are TGTGCCAGCAGCTCAGAGCCAGGGAAACCGGCTGAAAAACTGTTTTTT. Its protein product is CASSSEPGKPAEKLFF. The full variable domain, in which reference TRBV7-8 and TRBJ1-4 provide the parts outside the CDR3, is GAGVSQSPRYKVAKRGQDVALRCDPISGHVSLFWYQQALGQGPEFLTYFQNEAQLDKSGLPSDRFFAERPEGSVSTLKIQRTQQEDSAVYLCASSSEPGKPAEKLFFGSGTQLSVL.

This clone came up once. The V and J genes are TRBV3-1 (or the pseudogene TRBV3-2) and TRBJ2-2; possibly TRBD2 for D (6 bases). V was shortened by 1 base and J by 1 base, with 13 bases between the two germline ends. Germline CDR1 LGHDT, CDR2 YNNKEL (reference sequence). This CDR3 region has 17 residues. CDR3 DNA sequence: TGTGCCAGCAGCCAAGCCACTAGCCCGGAGAACACCGGGGAGCTGTTTTTT. Translation: CASSQATSPENTGELFF.

The J gene is TRBJ2-3, the V gene TRBV7-2; maybe TRBD1 (5 bases). The CDR3 runs 16 residues. With 2 bases removed from V and 0 bases from J, the gap between germline ends came to 12 bases. CDR1 SGHTA and CDR2 FQGNSA come from the germline V gene. The CDR3 spells CASSLWEGASTDTQYF. CDR3 nucleotide sequence: TGTGCCAGCAGCTTATGGGAAGGGGCTAGCACAGATACGCAGTATTTT.

V usage is TRBV5-5 and J usage is TRBJ1-4; D is unclear. Deletions cut 0 bases from V and 5 bases from J, with 17 bases between. From germline, CDR1 is SGHKS and CDR2 YYEKEE (reference sequence). The CDR3 runs 17 residues. The CDR3 DNA sequence: TGTGCCAGCAGCTTGGAGGTTGACTGGCAGCCGAATGAAAAACTGTTTTTT. It translates to CASSLEVDWQPNEKLFF.

The V gene is TRBV7-8, the J gene TRBJ2-1, with 7 bases aligning to TRBD2. The CDR3 length is 16 residues. V lost 1 base and J lost 4; bases outside the gene matches: 7. Germline V CDR1 and CDR2: SGHVS, FQNEAQ. The CDR3, as DNA: TGTGCCAGCAGCTTAGGGCAAGCGGGGAGTTACAATGAGCAGTTCTTC. Translation: CASSLGQAGSYNEQFF.

The genes are TRBV2 and TRBJ1-1, with TRBD1 matching over 7 bases. CDR3 length equals 15 residues. The germline gives CDR1 SNHLY, CDR2 FYNNEI. The trim removed 3 bases at V and 1 base at J, leaving 5 bases unmatched. The CDR3 DNA follows: TGTGCCAGCAGTGATATCGGGACAGCGAACACTGAAGCTTTCTTT. Translated, it gives CASSDIGTANTEAFF.

J is TRBJ1-1 and V is TRBV24-1, with D possibly matching TRBD1 (5 bases). Germline CDR1 and CDR2: KGHDR and SFDVKD. CDR3 length equals 14 residues. Trimming left V 7 bases short and J 2 bases short, with 13 bases between. This CDR3 reads CATRGDRFNTEAFF. The CDR3 DNA reads TGTGCCACCAGAGGCGACAGATTTAACACTGAAGCTTTCTTT.

V and J are TRBV7-9 and TRBJ1-1; D is possibly TRBD1 (6 bases). The CDR3 totals 15 residues. Trimming took 5 bases from V and 4 from J, leaving 17 bases between them. Looked up from germline, CDR1 is SEHNR and CDR2 is FQNEAQ (reference sequence). The CDR3 loop is CASSPGGGLSTEAFF. CDR3 nucleotide sequence: TGTGCCAGCAGCCCGGGGGGCGGTCTGAGCACTGAAGCTTTCTTT.

V gene TRBV4-2 combines with J gene TRBJ2-1, with TRBD2 identical over 10 bases. Germline assignment: CDR1 LGHNA and CDR2 YNFKEQ. The V gene end was trimmed by 0 bases and the J gene end by 0 bases; junction bases not matched to a gene: 11. The CDR3 extends over 20 amino acids. CDR3 region: CASSQDKSSGGPSSYNEQFF. Written as DNA, the CDR3 is TGTGCCAGCAGCCAAGATAAGTCTAGCGGGGGACCCAGCTCCTACAATGAGCAGTTCTTC.

The chain has TRBV7-8 and TRBJ2-7, with TRBD2 identical over 9 bases. CDR3 size: 18 residues. Germline trimming cut 1 base from V and 4 bases from J; bases unmatched to any gene: 14. Per germline, CDR1 SGHVS and CDR2 FQNEAQ. The CDR3 reads CASSLGGMAVAGEYEQYF. Here the CDR3 DNA reads TGTGCCAGCAGCTTAGGGGGTATGGCGGTAGCGGGAGAGTACGAGCAGTACTTC.

The chain is built from TRBV10-3 and TRBJ2-4, with 7 nucleotides matching TRBD1. This CDR3 is built from 11 residues. Per germline, CDR1 ENHRY and CDR2 SYGVKD. The V segment lost 10 bases and the J segment 5 bases; nucleotides outside the gene matches: 2. The chain's CDR3 is CATGTENIQYF. In nucleotides, the CDR3 is TGTGCCACCGGGACAGAAAACATTCAGTACTTC.

The CDR3 bases are TGTGCCAGCAGCTTAATGCTAGGGGACTATGGCTACACCTTC. Its protein product is CASSLMLGDYGYTF. The rearrangement uses TRBV7-6 and TRBJ1-2; weak D call: TRBD1 (5 bases). Germline values: CDR1 SGHVS, CDR2 FNYEAQ. The CDR3 spans 14 residues. The V and J ends lost 2 bases and 3 bases respectively, with 10 bases between them.